This T cell receptor beta chain was sequenced during a study of Ad26.COV2.S vaccination and SARS-CoV-2 variants. Measured with immunoSEQ multiplex PCR; TCRdb has only the in-frame clones, and not every one. The sample gives 85,000 to 120,000 clones, about three quarters of which show up once; roughly 17% is in the top ten. Of note for this clone: Its antigen is currently unknown.

Study findings and constraints: Analytic work on TCR breadth and depth might have understated the full extent of total T cell responses. Vaccinees and placebo recipients showed similar non-spike TCR breadth.

This clonotype was sampled from a human donor who had recovered from COVID-19. Source: peripheral blood, taken after recovery from COVID-19.

The CDR3 DNA sequence: TGTGCCAGCAGCTCAGGAAGGGGGAGCTCCTACGAGCAGTACTTC. This encodes CASSSGRGSSYEQYF. This chain uses TRBV7-2 with TRBJ2-7, with D possibly being TRBD1 (6 bases). This CDR3 has 15 residues. V lost 4 bases, J lost 0 bases, and 13 bases lay in between. The germline V gene has CDR1 SGHTA and CDR2 FQGNSA.